What follows are 17 T cell receptor beta chains derived from one specimen sequenced in a study of cytomegalovirus exposure and HLA in healthy donors. PCR primers comprised 60 Vbeta and 13 Jbeta primers. Clones were read by immunoSEQ multiplex PCR, and TCRdb kept only the in-frame ones, dropping some. The data show roughly 150,000 clones, 65% to 80% seen once. The sequenced sample consisted of PBMCs. The receptors come from a woman between 40 and 50 years old in good health and CMV-seronegative.

The chain combines TRBV19 with TRBJ1-2; possibly TRBD1 for D (5 bases). Per germline, CDR1 LNHDA and CDR2 SQIVND (reference sequence). V gave up 3 bases and J gave up 6 bases, with 11 bases separating them. The CDR3 runs 13 residues. CDR3 bases: TGTGCCAGTAGTATTCAGGGAATTGATGGCTACACCTTC. As protein: CASSIQGIDGYTF.

This clone came up a few times. The chain combines TRBV5-1 with TRBJ1-1; the D is unclear. Per germline, CDR1 SGHRS and CDR2 YFSETQ. Trimming took 2 bases from V and 1 from J, leaving 9 bases between them. There are 14 residues in the CDR3. CDR3 DNA sequence: TGCGCCAGCAGCTTCGGGAACAGGAACACTGAAGCTTTCTTT. This sequence encodes CASSFGNRNTEAFF.

This clone was observed once. J is TRBJ2-3 and V is TRBV7-6; 11 bases map to TRBD2. Germline-derived CDR1 and CDR2 are SGHVS and FNYEAQ. The CDR3 sequence is 15 residues long. The V segment lost 5 bases and the J segment 6 bases; nucleotides outside the gene matches: 7. This CDR3 is CASSHTSGSGDTQYF. CDR3 coding DNA: TGTGCCAGCAGCCATACTAGCGGGAGTGGTGATACGCAGTATTTT.

CDR3 sequence reads: CASSPISTGAYEQYF. The CDR3 DNA is TGTGCCAGCAGCCCAATTTCCACCGGGGCCTACGAGCAGTACTTC. This chain joins TRBV7-8 and TRBJ2-7; TRBD2 might be the D (5 bases). CDR3 length: 15 amino acids. Germline assignment: CDR1 SGHVS and CDR2 FQNEAQ. V was trimmed by 5 bases and J by 2 bases, leaving 16 bases between them.

The chain recombines TRBV6-5 with TRBJ2-7, with a tentative D call TRBD1 (5 bases). Looked up from germline, CDR1 is MNHEY and CDR2 is SVGAGI. The length of the CDR3 is 14 residues. V shed 4 bases and J shed 3 bases, with 13 bases lying between them. The CDR3 coding sequence is TGTGCCAGCAGTTCCCAAGGGGTAATCTACGAGCAGTACTTC. Protein sequence: CASSSQGVIYEQYF.

The V gene is TRBV18, the J gene TRBJ1-2, with 8 bases matching TRBD1. The germline V gene encodes CDR1 KGHSH and CDR2 LQKENI. V lost 3 bases and J lost 8; bases outside the gene matches: 8. The CDR3 contains 14 residues. CDR3 sequence reads: CASSPRQGMGGYTF. The CDR3 DNA is TGTGCCAGCTCACCGCGACAGGGGATGGGAGGCTACACCTTC.

The chain couples TRBV2 to TRBJ1-1, with 8 bases aligning to TRBD1. The V segment lost 6 bases and the J segment 1 base; nucleotides outside the gene matches: 7. The CDR3 is 15 residues long. The V gene's germline CDR1 is SNHLY and CDR2 FYNNEI. CDR3: CASSGGQGANTEAFF. In DNA form, the CDR3 reads TGTGCCAGCAGCGGGGGCCAGGGGGCGAACACTGAAGCTTTCTTT.

V gene TRBV11-2 combines with J gene TRBJ2-3, with 12 bases matching TRBD2. CDR1 SGHAT and CDR2 FQNNGV come from the germline V gene. Trimming removed 5 bases from V and 0 bases from J; junction bases left unmatched: 6. The CDR3 is 17 amino acids. DNA of the CDR3: TGTGCCAGCAGCCCCTGGACTAGCGGGACTAGCACAGATACGCAGTATTTT. This codes for CASSPWTSGTSTDTQYF. The complete variable domain, with remaining parts taken from reference TRBV11-2 and TRBJ2-3, reads EAGVAQSPRYKIIEKRQSVAFWCNPISGHATLYWYQQILGQGPKLLIQFQNNGVVDDSQLPKDRFSAERLKGVDSTLKIQPAKLEDSAVYLCASSPWTSGTSTDTQYFGPGTRLTVL.

This clone was counted between two and nine times. V is TRBV4-1 and J is TRBJ1-4; D perhaps matches TRBD1 (5 bases). V dropped 3 bases and J dropped 4 bases, with 9 bases sitting between them. The CDR3 has 14 residues. Germline loops: CDR1 MGHRA, CDR2 YSYEKL. The CDR3 region has the DNA TGCGCCAGCAGCCAGCGACAGCTTAATGAAAAACTGTTTTTT. It codes for CASSQRQLNEKLFF.

This chain links TRBV11-3 with TRBJ2-5; D perhaps matches TRBD1 (5 bases). Germline CDR1 and CDR2: SGHNT and YENEEA. This CDR3 is 14 amino acids long. V was clipped by 4 bases and J by 4 bases, with 13 bases between them. The CDR3 region has the DNA TGTGCCAGCAGCTCCGGTCCTAGGGGAGAGACCCAGTACTTC. Protein: CASSSGPRGETQYF.

This clone was recorded only once. The chain carries TRBV2 and TRBJ1-4, with TRBD1 identical over 11 bases. There are 15 residues in the CDR3. Germline assignment: CDR1 SNHLY and CDR2 FYNNEI. V dropped 3 bases and J dropped 8; count of bases not matched to a gene: 5. The CDR3 nucleotides read TGTGCCAGCAGTGAGAGGACAGGGGGCGCGGAAAAACTGTTTTTT. It translates to CASSERTGGAEKLFF.

J is TRBJ1-5 and V is TRBV5-1; TRBD1 agrees at 8 bases. This CDR3 has 15 residues. CDR1 and CDR2 (germline): SGHRS, YFSETQ. Germline trimming cut 4 bases from V and 5 bases from J; bases unmatched to any gene: 8. The CDR3 DNA reads as TGCGCCAGCAGCCCAGGACAGGGAACGTATCAGCCCCAGCATTTT. Residues: CASSPGQGTYQPQHF.

A single count supports this clone. V usage is TRBV7-2 and J usage is TRBJ1-2; D gene unclear. The CDR3 covers 17 residues. Germline CDR1 and CDR2: SGHTA and FQGNSA. V gave up 3 bases and J gave up 3 bases, with 20 bases separating them. DNA for the CDR3: TGTGCCAGCAGCTTTCCGGGCCCGTCGGGAGCCCACTATGGCTACACCTTC. Protein product: CASSFPGPSGAHYGYTF.

A single count supports this clone. The chain combines TRBV6-1 with TRBJ1-2; a possible D gene is TRBD1 (6 bases). V lost 5 bases and J 5 bases, leaving 18 bases between the germline ends. Germline-derived CDR1 and CDR2 are MNHNS and SASEGT. This CDR3 has 15 residues. The CDR3 spells CASSTRQAQTYGYTF. The DNA of the CDR3 is TGTGCCAGCAGTACCAGACAGGCGCAAACATATGGCTACACCTTC.

The rearrangement uses TRBV10-3 and TRBJ1-1, with 7 bases fitting TRBD1. The CDR3 loop spans 14 amino acids. The germline CDR1 and CDR2 sequences are ENHRY and SYGVKD. After removal of 5 bases from V and 1 base from J, the junction contained 4 bases not matched to a gene. CDR3 sequence (DNA): TGTGCCATCAGTTCAGGGGGGCGGAACACTGAAGCTTTCTTT. Amino acids: CAISSGGRNTEAFF.

The chain has TRBV4-1 and TRBJ1-5; D is uncertain. V lost 1 base, J lost 1 base, and 8 bases lay in between. CDR1 is MGHRA and CDR2 is YSYEKL in the germline V gene. The CDR3 consists of 15 residues. This CDR3 is CASSQAAGSNQPQHF. CDR3 sequence (DNA): TGCGCCAGCAGCCAAGCTGCGGGAAGCAATCAGCCCCAGCATTTT.

This chain links TRBV30 with TRBJ2-3; unclear D gene. Trimming stripped 2 bases from V and 8 bases from J, with 17 bases between. Germline V lookup: CDR1 GTSNPN, CDR2 SVGIG (reference sequence). The CDR3 has 14 amino acids. CDR3 in amino acids: CAWSRSTGLGTQYF. The CDR3 coding sequence is TGTGCCTGGAGTCGATCGACTGGCCTGGGTACGCAGTATTTT. The full variable domain, completed using reference TRBV30 and TRBJ2-3, is SQTIHQWPATLVQPVGSPLSLECTVEGTSNPNLYWYRQAAGRGLQLLFYSVGIGQISSEVPQNLSASRPQDRQFILSSKKLLLSDSGFYLCAWSRSTGLGTQYFGPGTRLTVL.